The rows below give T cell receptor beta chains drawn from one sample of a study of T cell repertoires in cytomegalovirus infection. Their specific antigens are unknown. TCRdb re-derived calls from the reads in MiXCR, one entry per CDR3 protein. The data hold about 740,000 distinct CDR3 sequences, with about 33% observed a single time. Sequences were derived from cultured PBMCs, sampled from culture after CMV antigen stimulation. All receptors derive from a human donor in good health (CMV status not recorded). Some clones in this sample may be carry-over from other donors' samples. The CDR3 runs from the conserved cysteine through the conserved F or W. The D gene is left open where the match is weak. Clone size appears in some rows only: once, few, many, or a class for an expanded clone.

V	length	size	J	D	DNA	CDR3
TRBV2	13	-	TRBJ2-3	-	TGTGCCAGTCGCGGCGCGGGCACAGATACGCAGTATTTT	CASRGAGTDTQYF
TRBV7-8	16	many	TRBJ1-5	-	TGTGCCAGCAGCTTATCGGGGGTTTGGGGCAATCAGCCCCAGCATTTT	CASSLSGVWGNQPQHF
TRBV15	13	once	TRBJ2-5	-	TGTGCCACCAGCAGAGAGCGGCTGGAGACCCAGTACTTC	CATSRERLETQYF
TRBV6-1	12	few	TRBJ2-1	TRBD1	TGTGCCAGCAGTAAAGGGACAGGTGAGGTCTTCTTC	CASSKGTGEVFF
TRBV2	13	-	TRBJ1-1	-	TGTGCCAGCAGTGACGGCCGGGAAACTGAAGCTTTCTTT	CASSDGRETEAFF
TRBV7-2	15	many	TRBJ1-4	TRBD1	TGTGCCAGCAGCTTAGGCGACAGGGACTATGAAAAACTGTTTTTT	CASSLGDRDYEKLFF
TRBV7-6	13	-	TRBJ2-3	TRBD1	TGTGCCAGCAGCCCTACAGGGGCGGATACGCAGTATTTT	CASSPTGADTQYF
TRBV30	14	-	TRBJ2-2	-	TGTGCCTGGAGTCGAGGACTGTCTCCCGGGGAGCTGTTTTTT	CAWSRGLSPGELFF
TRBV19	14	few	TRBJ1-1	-	TGTGCCAGTTCCTTTGGGGCGGCTGACACTGAAGCTTTCTTT	CASSFGAADTEAFF
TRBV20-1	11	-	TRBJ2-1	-	TGCAGCGCGGCGGATAAAGCAGAGCAGTTCTTC	CSAADKAEQFF
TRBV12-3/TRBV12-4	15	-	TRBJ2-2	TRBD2	TGTGCCAGCACCCCGATAGCGGGAGGGGGCGGGGAGCTGTTTTTT	CASTPIAGGGGELFF
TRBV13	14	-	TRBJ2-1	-	TGTGCCAGCAGCAACTCAGGTTTTTCCAATGAGCAGTTCTTC	CASSNSGFSNEQFF
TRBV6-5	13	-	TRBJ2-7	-	TGTGCCAGCGGGCGGGACCGTACCTACGAGCAGTACTTC	CASGRDRTYEQYF
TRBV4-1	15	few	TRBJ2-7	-	TGCGCCAGCAGCCGGCAAATTGGGCAGTACTACGAGCAGTACTTC	CASSRQIGQYYEQYF
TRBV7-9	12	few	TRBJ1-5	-	TGTGCCACGAGAAAGGGGGATCAGCCCCAGCATTTT	CATRKGDQPQHF
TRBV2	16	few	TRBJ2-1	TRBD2	TGTGCCAGCAGTCTCCGACTAGCGCTATCCTACAATGAGCAGTTCTTC	CASSLRLALSYNEQFF
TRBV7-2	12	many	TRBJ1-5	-	TGTGCCAGCAGCTCACCAGGAGTGCCCCAGCATTTT	CASSSPGVPQHF
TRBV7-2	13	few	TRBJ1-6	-	TGTGCCAGCAGCAACGACAGAAATTCACCCCTCCACTTT	CASSNDRNSPLHF
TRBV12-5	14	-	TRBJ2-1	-	TGTGCTAGTGGTTTGATGGAGGACTACAATGAGCAGTTCTTC	CASGLMEDYNEQFF
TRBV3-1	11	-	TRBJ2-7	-	TGTGCCAGCGGGGGCCAAGGCGAGCAGTACTTC	CASGGQGEQYF
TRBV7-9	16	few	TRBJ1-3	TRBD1	TGTGCCAGCAGCCCCAGGACAGGGTCGGGGGGAAACACCATATATTTT	CASSPRTGSGGNTIYF
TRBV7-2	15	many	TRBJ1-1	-	TGTGCCAGCAGCTTACGGGGGTTCCCTTACACTGAAGCTTTCTTT	CASSLRGFPYTEAFF
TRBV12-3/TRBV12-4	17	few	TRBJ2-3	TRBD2	TGTGCCAGCAGTTTCCCCCAAGCTAGCGGAACCACAGATACGCAGTATTTT	CASSFPQASGTTDTQYF
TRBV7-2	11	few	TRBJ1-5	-	TGTGCCAGCAGCTCTGGACAAGCCCAGCATTTT	CASSSGQAQHF
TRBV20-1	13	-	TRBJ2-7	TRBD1	TGCAGTGCTGGGACAGGGAAAGGCTACGAGCAGTACTTC	CSAGTGKGYEQYF
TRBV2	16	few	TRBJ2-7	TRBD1	TGTGCCAGCAGATTTGCCCGGGACAGGTCAATCTACGAGCAGTACTTC	CASRFARDRSIYEQYF
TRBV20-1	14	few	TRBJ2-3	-	TGCAGTGCCACGTGGGGGGCTGTGACAGATACGCAGTATTTT	CSATWGAVTDTQYF
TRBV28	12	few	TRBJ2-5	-	TGTGCCACCGGGGAGGCTCAGGAGACCCAGTACTTC	CATGEAQETQYF
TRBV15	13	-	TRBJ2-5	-	TGTGCCACCAACCCCCGGATGAGAGAGACCCAGTACTTC	CATNPRMRETQYF
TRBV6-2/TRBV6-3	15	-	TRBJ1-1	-	TGTGCCAGCAGACCCACAGGGATGGGTGGCACTGAAGCTTTCTTT	CASRPTGMGGTEAFF
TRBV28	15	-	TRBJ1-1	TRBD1	TGTGCCAGCACCAAAAGGACAGGGTGGAACACTGAAGCTTTCTTT	CASTKRTGWNTEAFF
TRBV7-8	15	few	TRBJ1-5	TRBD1	TGTGCCAGCAGCTTAGGTGTGACAGGGGGCTGGCCCCAGCATTTT	CASSLGVTGGWPQHF
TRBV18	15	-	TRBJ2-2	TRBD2	TGTGCCAGCTCACCAGGACTAGCGGCAACCGGGGAGCTGTTTTTT	CASSPGLAATGELFF
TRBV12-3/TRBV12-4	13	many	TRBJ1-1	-	TGTGCCAGCAGTTTCTGGGGGAGGGCTGAAGCTTTCTTT	CASSFWGRAEAFF
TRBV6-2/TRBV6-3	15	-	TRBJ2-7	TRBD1	TGTGCCAGCAGTGTGGAAGGGGGCGCCTTCTGGGAGCAGTACTTC	CASSVEGGAFWEQYF
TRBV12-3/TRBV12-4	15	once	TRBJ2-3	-	TGTGCCAGCAGTCCGACATCGCTGAGCGCAGATACGCAGTATTTT	CASSPTSLSADTQYF
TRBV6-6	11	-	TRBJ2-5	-	TGTGCCGGGGCGTGGCAAGAGACCCAGTACTTC	CAGAWQETQYF
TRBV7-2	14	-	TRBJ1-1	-	TGTGCCAGCAGCTTAATGCAGGGGAGTCATGAAGCTTTCTTT	CASSLMQGSHEAFF
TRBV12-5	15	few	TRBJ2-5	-	TGTGCTAGTGGTTTGGTATTGAGTGCAGGGTGGACCCAGTACTTC	CASGLVLSAGWTQYF
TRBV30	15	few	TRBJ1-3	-	TGTGCCTGGACTTCGGGACACCGCTCTGGAAACACCATATATTTT	CAWTSGHRSGNTIYF
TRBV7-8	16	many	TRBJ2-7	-	TGTGCCAGCAGCTTATCCCCCGGGACAAGGAGCTACGAGCAGTACTTC	CASSLSPGTRSYEQYF
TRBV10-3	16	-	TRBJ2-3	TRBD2	TGTGCCATCAGTCGAGGGACTAGCGGTAGCACAGATACGCAGTATTTT	CAISRGTSGSTDTQYF
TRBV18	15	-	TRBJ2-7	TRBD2	TGTGCCAGCTCAGGAACTCTAGCGGAGGCCTACGAGCAGTACTTC	CASSGTLAEAYEQYF
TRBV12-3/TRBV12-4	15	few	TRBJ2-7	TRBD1	TGTGCCAGCAGCCAAGCCGGGACAGGGCACTACGAGCAGTACTTC	CASSQAGTGHYEQYF
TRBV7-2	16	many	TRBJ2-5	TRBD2	TGTGCCAGCAGCTTAGCCTCCCTAGCGGGGGGGGGGACCCAGTACTTC	CASSLASLAGGGTQYF
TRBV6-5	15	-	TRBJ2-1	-	TGTGCCAGCAGTTACCTGATCGGCGGGCGGAATGAGCAGTTCTTC	CASSYLIGGRNEQFF
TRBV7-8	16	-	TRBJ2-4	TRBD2	TGTGCCAGCAGCCCAAACCGGGGGGGACGTGGAAACATTCAGTACTTC	CASSPNRGGRGNIQYF
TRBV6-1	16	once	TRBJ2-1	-	TGTGCCAGCAGTGAGGAACTGTCCAGCTCCTACAATGAGCAGTTCTTC	CASSEELSSSYNEQFF
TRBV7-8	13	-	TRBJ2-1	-	TGTGCCAGCAGCTTAGAGGACGGAGAATGCCCGTTCTTC	CASSLEDGECPFF
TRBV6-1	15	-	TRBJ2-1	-	TGTGCCAGCACCCAGGGGTTTGGTGGCTACAATGAGCAGTTCTTC	CASTQGFGGYNEQFF
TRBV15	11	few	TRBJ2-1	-	TGTGCCACCAGCAGTCGTGGTGAGCAGTTCTTC	CATSSRGEQFF
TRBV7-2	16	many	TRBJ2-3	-	TGTGCCAGCAGCCCTCTTGCGGGGGCAAGCACAGATACGCAGTATTTT	CASSPLAGASTDTQYF
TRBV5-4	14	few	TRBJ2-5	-	TGTGCCAGCAGCCCGGGGGACAGCCAAGAGACCCAGTACTTC	CASSPGDSQETQYF